Following are 7 T cell receptor beta chains from one sample sequenced in a study of T cell responses to AZD1222 COVID-19 vaccine. Method: immunoSEQ multiplex PCR; TCRdb's copy keeps in-frame clones and lacks some. The sample records 150,000 to 190,000 clones, more than 85% being singletons. Sequencing was performed on peripheral blood, taken after recovery from COVID-19. These receptors all come from an adult who had recovered from COVID-19.

This clone came up a few times. The rearrangement links TRBV10-2 to TRBJ2-2; 14 nucleotides agree with TRBD2. This CDR3 is built from 17 residues. Germline values: CDR1 WSHSY, CDR2 SAAADI. V was pared by 6 bases and J by 5 bases, with 8 bases of the junction left unmatched. The CDR3 reads CASRGLAGANWTGELFF. CDR3 in DNA: TGCGCCAGCAGGGGACTAGCGGGGGCTAATTGGACCGGGGAGCTGTTTTTT.

The chain is built from TRBV7-9 and TRBJ1-3; D is ambiguous. V was pared by 5 bases and J by 2 bases, with 10 bases between. Germline V gene data show CDR1 as SEHNR and CDR2 as FQNEAQ (reference sequence). CDR3 length equals 14 residues. CDR3: CASSPLIPGNTIYF. The DNA of the CDR3 is TGTGCCAGCAGCCCCCTTATCCCTGGAAACACCATATATTTT.

The rearrangement links TRBV7-8 to TRBJ2-3, with D perhaps being TRBD1 or TRBD2 (5 bases each). The V and J ends lost 1 base and 2 bases respectively, with 10 bases between them. Germline V lookup: CDR1 SGHVS, CDR2 FQNEAQ. The CDR3 spans 15 residues. This CDR3 reads CASSLGGVATDTQYF. In DNA form, the CDR3 reads TGTGCCAGCAGCTTAGGAGGGGTTGCCACAGATACGCAGTATTTT.

The V call is TRBV9, the J call TRBJ2-2, with 11 bases matching TRBD1. V shed 4 bases and J 4 bases; nucleotides not matched to a gene: 6. This CDR3 has 16 residues. Germline V gene lookup returns CDR1 SGDLS and CDR2 YYNGEE. The chain's CDR3 is CASSPVGTGGTGELFF. The CDR3 region has the DNA TGTGCCAGCAGCCCAGTTGGGACAGGGGGCACCGGGGAGCTGTTTTTT.

The V call is TRBV5-4, the J call TRBJ1-1; D remains ambiguous. Germline CDR1 reads SGHNT; CDR2 reads YYREEE (reference sequence). The CDR3 is 15 residues long. V shed 3 bases and J shed 7 bases, with 19 bases lying between them. In DNA, the CDR3 is TGTGCCAGCAGCTCGGCCCTGGGCCCCCGGGGTGAAGCTTTCTTT. Amino acid sequence: CASSSALGPRGEAFF.

This chain connects TRBV29-1 to TRBJ1-1; possible D gene TRBD1, 6 bases. CDR3 length: 13 residues. V shed 5 bases and J shed 1 base, with 11 bases lying between them. From germline, CDR1 is SQVTM and CDR2 ANQGSEA. The CDR3 DNA reads as TGCAGCGTTCGTGGCAGGGGGAACACTGAAGCTTTCTTT. Its translation is CSVRGRGNTEAFF.

This chain uses TRBV2 with TRBJ2-2, with 12 bases that match TRBD1. V was pared by 6 bases and J by 0 bases, with 2 bases of the junction left unmatched. This CDR3 comprises 16 residues. Germline loops: CDR1 SNHLY, CDR2 FYNNEI. Here the CDR3 reads CASRRDRGPNTGELFF. CDR3 nucleotides: TGTGCCAGCAGAAGGGACAGGGGGCCGAACACCGGGGAGCTGTTTTTT.